Below, 18 T cell receptor beta chains from the same sample are listed, as sequenced in a study of beta chain features in type 1 diabetes (dated by TCRdb to the late 2010s). No antigen has been assigned to these receptors. The library relied on the immunoSEQ multiplex PCR assay. All of the isolated RNA was reverse transcribed with the High Capacity cDNA Reverse Transcription Kit, so expressed TCRB transcripts were sequenced. TCRdb took this table from immuneACCESS and kept in-frame rearrangements with V and J called. Such tables lack part of the clones; where checked against another copy, unresolved V genes explain under half of the gap, and the rest is unexplained. This sample comprises about 650,000 clones, over 10% of them detected only once. In total, the top ten clones hold roughly 0.11% of the sample. On the study overall, not on this receptor specifically: Type 1 diabetes patients showed a moderate but significant shortening of TCRB CDR3 length in all four CD4+ subsets.

Sequenced input: naive CD4+ T cells from blood. Interpreted using the paper, the cell subset or site label stands for: true naive CD4+ T cells. The receptors were sampled from a young man with type 1 diabetes.

The rearrangement joins TRBV11-2 to TRBJ1-2; maybe TRBD1 (5 bases). From germline, CDR1 is SGHAT and CDR2 FQNNGV. The V and J ends lost 0 bases and 8 bases respectively, with 22 bases between them. The CDR3 contains 17 residues. The CDR3 region is CASSLDHAGRVRNGYTF. CDR3 DNA sequence: TGTGCCAGCAGCTTAGATCATGCCGGCAGGGTTAGAAACGGCTACACCTTC.

This clone was counted ten times or more. This sequence joins TRBV7-9 and TRBJ2-2; D is undetermined. With 6 bases removed from V and 7 bases from J, the gap between germline ends came to 12 bases. Germline CDR1 reads SEHNR; CDR2 reads FQNEAQ (reference sequence). The CDR3 is 13 residues long. As DNA, the CDR3 is TGTGCCAGCAGGGAAAGCGAAGGCGGGGAGCTGTTTTTT. The encoded protein is CASRESEGGELFF.

The chain links TRBV20-1 to TRBJ2-7; TRBD1 might be the D (6 bases). CDR1 and CDR2 (germline): DFQATT, SNEGSKA (reference sequence). The V gene lost 3 bases and the J gene lost 8 bases, with 11 bases spanning the gap. The length of the CDR3 is 11 residues. The CDR3 is CSASLTGKQYF. The CDR3 DNA sequence: TGCAGTGCTAGCCTCACAGGGAAGCAGTACTTC.

The chain joins TRBV7-9 to TRBJ2-1; D ambiguous. Germline V CDR1 and CDR2: SEHNR, FQNEAQ (reference sequence). The germline V and J ends were trimmed by 4 bases and 10 bases, with 14 bases remaining between them. CDR3 length: 13 amino acids. The chain's CDR3 is CASSSGQTQEQFF. The DNA of the CDR3 is TGTGCCAGCAGCTCCGGCCAAACGCAGGAGCAGTTCTTC.

The CDR3 here is CASSQGTGEAFF. CDR3 sequence (DNA): TGTGCCAGCAGCCAAGGGACAGGAGAAGCTTTCTTT. This chain links TRBV7-3 with TRBJ1-1, with 8 nucleotides matching TRBD1. In germline, CDR1 is SGHTA, CDR2 FQGTGA. This CDR3 has 12 amino acids. Trimming took 5 bases from V and 8 from J; bases not matched to a gene: 4.

This clone showed up just a few times. V and J are TRBV30 and TRBJ1-5, with TRBD1 as a possible D gene (6 bases). In germline, CDR1 is GTSNPN, CDR2 SVGIG (reference sequence). V dropped 0 bases and J dropped 3 bases, with 12 bases sitting between them. CDR3 length: 15 amino acids. CDR3 in amino acids: CAWSVRGQVNQPQHF. In DNA, the CDR3 is TGTGCCTGGAGTGTACGGGGGCAGGTCAATCAGCCCCAGCATTTT.

The chain recombines TRBV5-1 with TRBJ2-7; D is ambiguous. Germline-derived CDR1 and CDR2 are SGHRS and YFSETQ. Trimming took off 4 bases at V and 2 bases at J, with 13 bases between the two ends. This CDR3 is 14 amino acids long. The DNA of the CDR3 is TGCGCCAGCAGCCCCGCAAGTAGTCCCTACGAGCAGTACTTC. Its protein is CASSPASSPYEQYF.

V and J are TRBV5-6 and TRBJ2-1; 8 bases map to TRBD1. The V gene end was trimmed by 4 bases and the J gene end by 6 bases; junction bases not matched to a gene: 9. The length of the CDR3 is 15 residues. Germline CDR1 reads SGHDT; CDR2 reads YYEEEE. This CDR3 is CASSALQGGINEQFF. CDR3 bases: TGTGCCAGCAGCGCCTTACAGGGGGGAATCAATGAGCAGTTCTTC.

A few counts support this clone. The V call is TRBV7-2, the J call TRBJ2-5; no clear D. The CDR3 has 14 residues. V lost 4 bases and J 2 bases, leaving 11 bases between the germline ends. Germline lookup yields CDR1 SGHTA and CDR2 FQGNSA. CDR3 DNA: TGTGCCAGCAGCTCCATTGGGGTACAAGAGACCCAGTACTTC. Translation: CASSSIGVQETQYF.

This clone showed up just a few times. The chain has TRBV7-2 and TRBJ2-7, with D hard to call. CDR1 and CDR2 (germline): SGHTA, FQGNSA. V dropped 1 base and J dropped 0 bases, with 10 bases sitting between them. This CDR3 region has 15 residues. The CDR3 DNA is TGTGCCAGCAGCTTAGAGGTCATTGGCTCCTACGAGCAGTACTTC. Residues: CASSLEVIGSYEQYF.

This clone came up a few times. DNA of the CDR3: TGTGCCAGCAAGACAGGGGTAGGAGGCTACACCTTC. Protein sequence: CASKTGVGGYTF. The V call is TRBV2, the J call TRBJ1-2; 8 nucleotides match TRBD1. The CDR3 extends over 12 amino acids. Losses at the gene ends were 7 bases for V and 8 bases for J; bases not matched to a gene: 6. The germline CDR1 and CDR2 sequences are SNHLY and FYNNEI. Drawing the rest from reference TRBV2 and TRBJ1-2, the complete variable domain is EPEVTQTPSHQVTQMGQEVILRCVPISNHLYFYWYRQILGQKVEFLVSFYNNEISEKSEIFDDQFSVERPDGSNFTLKIRSTKLEDSAMYFCASKTGVGGYTFGSGTRLTVV.

The V call is TRBV27, the J call TRBJ2-7; tentative D call: TRBD1 (5 bases). V was cut by 1 base and J by 3 bases, with 22 bases left in between. The CDR3 is 18 residues long. Germline CDR1 MNHEY, CDR2 SMNVEV (reference sequence). As DNA, the CDR3 is TGTGCCAGCAGTTTATACAAAGGAGTTGGCAGGGAAGGCTACGAGCAGTACTTC. This codes for CASSLYKGVGREGYEQYF.

The rearrangement links TRBV7-2 to TRBJ2-3; the match to TRBD2 covers 10 bases. Per the germline V gene, CDR1 is SGHTA and CDR2 is FQGNSA. The junction had 10 bases not matched to a gene; V was cut back by 5 bases and J by 2 bases. CDR3 length: 17 amino acids. CDR3: CASSAPPTSGATDTQYF. CDR3 DNA: TGTGCCAGCAGCGCTCCTCCAACTAGCGGGGCCACAGATACGCAGTATTTT.

This clone occurred a few times. The gene calls are TRBV2 and TRBJ2-6; TRBD2 agrees at 8 bases. Germline V gives CDR1 SNHLY, CDR2 FYNNEI. This CDR3 is built from 14 residues. The ends lost 11 bases at V and 0 bases at J; junction bases unmatched: 3. CDR3 in DNA: TGTGCCCGGGAGGGAAGCTCTGGGGCCAACGTCCTGACTTTC. Protein: CAREGSSGANVLTF.

This clone was seen a handful of times. The rearrangement links TRBV7-2 to TRBJ1-2; D gene uncertain. CDR3 length equals 15 residues. V gave up 7 bases and J gave up 8 bases, with 23 bases separating them. Germline values: CDR1 SGHTA, CDR2 FQGNSA. CDR3 loop: CASTHPWAAARGYTF. The CDR3 DNA reads as TGTGCCAGCACCCACCCATGGGCAGCGGCTAGAGGCTACACCTTC.

This clone was found a few times. The rearrangement uses TRBV5-1 and TRBJ2-1; 8 bases align to TRBD1. CDR1 and CDR2 (germline): SGHRS, YFSETQ. J gave up 15 bases and V 0 bases, and 2 bases lay outside the gene matches. The CDR3 is 11 amino acids. The CDR3 loop is CASSLGDRLFF. The CDR3 bases are TGCGCCAGCAGCTTGGGGGACAGGCTGTTCTTC.

The chain joins TRBV7-8 to TRBJ2-5; TRBD1 might be the D (5 bases). Germline V gene lookup returns CDR1 SGHVS and CDR2 FQNEAQ. The CDR3 sequence is 13 residues long. V was pared by 5 bases and J by 2 bases, with 9 bases between. The CDR3 nucleotides read TGTGCCAGCAGCGCAGACAGACAAGAGACCCAGTACTTC. The encoded protein is CASSADRQETQYF.

This clone was seen more than once but under ten times. J is TRBJ2-4 and V is TRBV7-9; 10 bases agree with TRBD1. This CDR3 spans 16 amino acids. The J segment lost 8 bases and the V segment lost 4 bases, leaving 11 bases of the junction unmatched. Germline lookup yields CDR1 SEHNR and CDR2 FQNEAQ (reference sequence). CDR3: CASSSQGGQGNHIQYF. CDR3 DNA: TGTGCCAGCAGCTCACAAGGGGGACAGGGGAATCACATTCAGTACTTC.